This T cell receptor beta chain was recorded in a study of vaccination and CD4 T cells after COVID-19. Study overall: Overlapping spike pools from SARS-CoV-2 and HCoV-NL63, HCoV-OC43 and HCoV-229E served as culture stimuli.

The Oncomine TCR Beta short-read assay sequenced DNA from cultured CD4+ T cells. TCRdb reprocessed the PCR reads with MiXCR, giving one entry per CDR3 protein. This table holds thousands of distinct CDR3 sequences, 50% to 65% found once. This clonotype was seen more than once but under ten times. Its antigen is still unknown. The treatment was: approximately 11-day PBMC culture with coronavirus spike peptide pools or control peptides (ViraFEST assay). Ahead of the COVID-19 pandemic (2011-2018), the CD4+ T cells of the unexposed donor were collected. ViraFEST enlarged antigen-specific T cell populations with peptide pools and afterwards sequenced TCRs. Germline CDR1 MNHEY, CDR2 SVGEGT. The CDR3 runs to 13 residues. V was pared by 6 bases and J by 2 bases, with 10 bases between. Study findings and constraints: The median number of SARS-CoV-2-reactive clonotypes increased from approximately 21 to 38, a change that did not reach significance.

The J gene is TRBJ1-2, the V gene TRBV6-2 or TRBV6-3; D not certain. The sample comprised CD4+ T cells from blood, cultured in vitro. The receptor was derived from a human donor in good health. The CDR3 reads CASRQTINYGYTF. The CDR3 nucleotides are TGTGCCAGCAGACAGACGATAAACTATGGCTACACCTTC.